Shown below are 11 T cell receptor beta chains from a single sample sequenced in a study of blood T cell repertoires in COVID-19. Libraries were prepared by immunoSEQ multiplex PCR; TCRdb keeps only in-frame clonotypes and omits some of them. The sample holds fewer than 250,000 clones, 81% seen once. Source material: PBMCs or T cells enriched from blood (not recorded which). The receptors come from a woman between 50 and 59 years old with acute COVID-19.

The chain combines TRBV7-2 with TRBJ2-7; TRBD1 aligns across 8 bases. The CDR3 loop spans 13 amino acids. CDR1 and CDR2 (germline): SGHTA, FQGNSA. V shed 3 bases, J shed 6 bases, and the junction held 4 bases outside the gene matches. The CDR3 is CASSFRQGLEQYF. CDR3 nucleotides: TGTGCCAGCAGCTTCCGACAGGGGCTCGAGCAGTACTTC.

The gene calls are TRBV21-1 and TRBJ2-7; the table's D call TRBD2 went unverified against the DNA. TRBV21-1 constitutes a pseudogene. The CDR3 is made up of 16 amino acids. The CDR3 nucleotides read TGTGCCAGCAGCAAAAAGATCGGGGGATCCTCCTACGAGCAGTACTTC. As protein: CASSKKIGGSSYEQYF.

This chain connects TRBV7-9 to TRBJ1-1; no clear D gene. The CDR3 has 13 residues. Germline V gene data show CDR1 as SEHNR and CDR2 as FQNEAQ (reference sequence). V lost 2 bases, J lost 1 base, and 5 bases lay in between. CDR3 in amino acids: CASSLLQNTEAFF. As DNA, the CDR3 is TGTGCCAGCAGCTTATTACAGAACACTGAAGCTTTCTTT.

The chain has TRBV24-1 and TRBJ2-6; the D gene is possibly TRBD1 (6 bases). This CDR3 region has 15 residues. Germline V gene data show CDR1 as KGHDR and CDR2 as SFDVKD. Trimming cost V 4 bases and J 0 bases, with 6 bases left between them. The CDR3 bases are TGTGCCACCAGTGAAGGGGGCTCTGGGGCCAACGTCCTGACTTTC. This translates into CATSEGGSGANVLTF.

V is TRBV6-5 and J is TRBJ1-1; D possibly corresponds to TRBD1 (6 bases). Looked up from germline, CDR1 is MNHEY and CDR2 is SVGAGI. CDR3 length equals 14 residues. V lost 8 bases and J 7 bases, leaving 20 bases between the germline ends. The CDR3 loop reads CASGRQEGYGEAFF. Written as DNA, the CDR3 is TGTGCCAGCGGACGACAGGAAGGTTATGGTGAAGCTTTCTTT.

This clone was found a few times. The J gene is TRBJ1-2, the V gene TRBV20-1; 9 bases match TRBD1. CDR1 and CDR2 from the germline V gene are DFQATT and SNEGSKA (reference sequence). The CDR3 totals 13 residues. J was trimmed by 7 bases and V by 3 bases; bases with no gene match: 6. Here the CDR3 reads CSASPQGARGYTF. The CDR3 bases are TGCAGTGCTAGTCCACAGGGGGCCCGTGGCTACACCTTC.

This rearrangement joins TRBV4-3 to TRBJ2-7, with 7 bases matching TRBD1. Trimming cost V 5 bases and J 0 bases; bases outside gene matches: 10. This CDR3 has 16 amino acids. Germline V gene sequence: CDR1 LGHNA, CDR2 YSLEER. CDR3 in amino acids: CASSYNRDSPSYEQYF. Here the CDR3 DNA reads TGCGCCAGCAGCTACAATCGGGACAGTCCCTCCTACGAGCAGTACTTC.

The chain is built from TRBV5-1 and TRBJ1-3, with D possibly TRBD1 on 5 matching bases. CDR3 length: 15 residues. V lost 5 bases, J lost 0 bases, and 12 bases lay in between. In germline, CDR1 is SGHRS, CDR2 YFSETQ. This chain's CDR3 is CASRRGGDSGNTIYF. CDR3 DNA sequence: TGCGCCAGCAGACGGGGGGGAGACTCTGGAAACACCATATATTTT.

This clone was counted a few times. The chain joins TRBV29-1 to TRBJ2-1, with D tentatively TRBD1 (5 bases). Germline loops: CDR1 SQVTM, CDR2 ANQGSEA. This CDR3 has 14 amino acids. V shed 5 bases and J shed 0 bases, with 11 bases lying between them. CDR3 nucleotides: TGCAGCGTTAAGGGGTATAGCTCCTACAATGAGCAGTTCTTC. It translates to CSVKGYSSYNEQFF.

This clone was seen a few times. The chain carries TRBV24-1 and TRBJ1-5, with 8 bases identical to TRBD1. The CDR3 has 15 residues. V lost 5 bases and J lost 6; bases outside the gene matches: 8. The germline V gene has CDR1 KGHDR and CDR2 SFDVKD. CDR3 sequence reads: CATSGGTGAGQPQHF. The CDR3 nucleotides read TGTGCCACCAGTGGGGGGACAGGCGCAGGTCAGCCCCAGCATTTT.

On this clone: This specimen includes other DNA sequences encoding the same CDR3. V usage is TRBV12-3 or TRBV12-4 and J usage is TRBJ1-4, with 7 bases lining up with TRBD1. The V segment lost 4 bases and the J segment 7 bases; nucleotides outside the gene matches: 0. This CDR3 region has 12 residues. CDR3 residues: CASSSGGEKLFF. CDR3 bases: TGTGCCAGCAGTTCAGGGGGTGAAAAACTGTTTTTT.